The source of this T cell receptor beta chain is a study of shared clonotypes between healthy human individuals. General study findings and limits: Inspection by rarefaction showed sorted-subset sequencing to be incomplete despite large depth.

With regard to this clone: Its antigen is currently unknown.

The CDR3 extends over 13 amino acids. The germline V gene has CDR1 SQVTM and CDR2 ANQGSEA. Trimming took 4 bases from V and 3 from J, leaving 12 bases between them. Nashville, Tennessee was home to all donors, who were Caucasian adults. Naive CD45RA+ and memory CD45RA-negative subsets were split from CD4+ cells. Here immunoSEQ multiplex PCR was the method, and the copy in TCRdb shows in-frame clones only, minus some. The sample lists about 2.4 million clones, roughly 93% seen once, with about 0.38% in the top ten. This clonotype was obtained from a man aged 18 to 30 in good health. Some clones in this sample may be carry-over from other donors' samples. The chain joins TRBV29-1 to TRBJ2-5, with D possibly TRBD1 on 5 matching bases. Input material: naive CD4+ T cells from PBMCs. Sample subset: CD45RA+ positively selected. CDR3 region: CSVGWGAEETQYF. In DNA, the CDR3 is TGCAGCGTTGGGTGGGGCGCCGAAGAGACCCAGTACTTC.